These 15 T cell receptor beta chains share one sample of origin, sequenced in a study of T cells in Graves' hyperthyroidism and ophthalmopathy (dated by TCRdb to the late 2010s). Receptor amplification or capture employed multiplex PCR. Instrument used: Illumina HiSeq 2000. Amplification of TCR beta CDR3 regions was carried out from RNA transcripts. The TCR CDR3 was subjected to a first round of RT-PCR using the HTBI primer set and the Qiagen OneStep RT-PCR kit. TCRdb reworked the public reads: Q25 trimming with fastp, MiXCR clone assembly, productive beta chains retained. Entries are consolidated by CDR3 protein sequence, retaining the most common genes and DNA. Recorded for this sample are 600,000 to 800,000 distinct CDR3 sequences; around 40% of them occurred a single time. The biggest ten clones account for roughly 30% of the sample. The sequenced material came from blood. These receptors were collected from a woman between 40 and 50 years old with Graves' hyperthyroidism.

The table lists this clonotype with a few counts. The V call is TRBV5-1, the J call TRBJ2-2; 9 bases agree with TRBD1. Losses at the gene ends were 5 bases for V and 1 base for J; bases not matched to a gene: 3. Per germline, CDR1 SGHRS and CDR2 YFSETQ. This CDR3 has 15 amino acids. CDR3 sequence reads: CASRGTGRNTGELFF. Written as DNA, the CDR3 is TGCGCCAGCAGAGGGACAGGGCGGAACACCGGGGAGCTGTTTTTT.

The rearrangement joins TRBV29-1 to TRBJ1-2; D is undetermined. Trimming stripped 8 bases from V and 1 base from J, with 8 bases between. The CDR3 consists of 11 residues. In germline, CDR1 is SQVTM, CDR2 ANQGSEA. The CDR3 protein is CSKGVNYGYTF. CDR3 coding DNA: TGCAGCAAAGGAGTTAACTATGGCTACACCTTC.

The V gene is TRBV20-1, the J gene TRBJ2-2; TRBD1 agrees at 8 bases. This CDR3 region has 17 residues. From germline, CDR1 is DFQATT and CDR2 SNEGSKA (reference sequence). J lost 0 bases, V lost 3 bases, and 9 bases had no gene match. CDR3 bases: TGCAGTGCTAGCAGGACAGGGCTTTATTCGAACACCGGGGAGCTGTTTTTT. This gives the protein CSASRTGLYSNTGELFF.

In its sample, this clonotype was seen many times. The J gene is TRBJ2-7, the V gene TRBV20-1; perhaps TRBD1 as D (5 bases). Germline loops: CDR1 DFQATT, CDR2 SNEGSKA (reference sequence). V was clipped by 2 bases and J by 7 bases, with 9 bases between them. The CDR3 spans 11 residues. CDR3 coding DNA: TGCAGTGCTAGAAACAGGCTGGAGCAGTACTTC. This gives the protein CSARNRLEQYF.

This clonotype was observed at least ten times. The CDR3 region is CASRGLEGGGGYTF. The CDR3, as DNA: TGTGCCAGCCGGGGCCTTGAAGGGGGCGGAGGCTACACCTTC. The J gene is TRBJ1-2, the V gene TRBV25-1, with 7 bases matching TRBD1. The CDR3 has 14 residues. CDR1 and CDR2 from the germline V gene are MGHDK and SYGVNS. Trimming cost V 8 bases and J 8 bases; bases outside gene matches: 14.

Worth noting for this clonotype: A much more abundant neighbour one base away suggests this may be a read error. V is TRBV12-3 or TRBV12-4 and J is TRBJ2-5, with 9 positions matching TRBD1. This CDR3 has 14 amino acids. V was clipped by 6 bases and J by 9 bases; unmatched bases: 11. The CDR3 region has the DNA TGTGCCAGCAGGCTGACAGGGGGTAGGGAGGCCCAGTACTTC. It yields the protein CASRLTGGREAQYF.

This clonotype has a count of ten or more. CDR3 sequence reads: CASSMTGLGSPLHF. The CDR3 DNA reads TGTGCCAGCAGTATGACAGGATTGGGTTCACCCCTCCACTTT. The chain carries TRBV12-3 or TRBV12-4 and TRBJ1-6; weak D call: TRBD1 (6 bases). The CDR3 contains 14 residues. V was cut by 5 bases and J by 9 bases, with 14 bases left in between.

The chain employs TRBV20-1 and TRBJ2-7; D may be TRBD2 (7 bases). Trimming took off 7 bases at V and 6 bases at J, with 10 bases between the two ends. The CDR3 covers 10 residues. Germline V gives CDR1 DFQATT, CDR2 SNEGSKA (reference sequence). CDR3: CSGGGTEQYF. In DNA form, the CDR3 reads TGCAGTGGGGGGGGCACCGAGCAGTACTTC.

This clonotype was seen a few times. The CDR3 reads CASSLPLGTTDTQYF. In DNA, the CDR3 is TGTGCCAGCAGCTTACCGTTAGGGACCACAGATACGCAGTATTTT. V and J are TRBV7-9 and TRBJ2-3; D may be TRBD1 or TRBD2 (5 bases each). CDR3 length: 15 amino acids. With 2 bases removed from V and 2 bases from J, the gap between germline ends came to 11 bases. Germline CDR1 reads SEHNR; CDR2 reads FQNEAQ (reference sequence).

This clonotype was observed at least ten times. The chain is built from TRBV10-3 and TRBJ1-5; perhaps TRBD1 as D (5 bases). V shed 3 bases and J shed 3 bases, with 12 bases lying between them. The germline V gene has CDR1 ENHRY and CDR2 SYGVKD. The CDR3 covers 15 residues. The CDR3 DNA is TGTGCCATCAGTGACCGGGACCCGGCCAATCAGCCCCAGCATTTT. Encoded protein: CAISDRDPANQPQHF.

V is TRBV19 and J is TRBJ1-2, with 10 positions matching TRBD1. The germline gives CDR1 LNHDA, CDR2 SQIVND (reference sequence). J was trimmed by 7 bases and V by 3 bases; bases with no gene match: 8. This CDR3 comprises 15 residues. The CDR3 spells CASSITGTGEFGYTF. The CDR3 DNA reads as TGTGCCAGTAGTATCACAGGGACAGGGGAGTTTGGCTACACCTTC.

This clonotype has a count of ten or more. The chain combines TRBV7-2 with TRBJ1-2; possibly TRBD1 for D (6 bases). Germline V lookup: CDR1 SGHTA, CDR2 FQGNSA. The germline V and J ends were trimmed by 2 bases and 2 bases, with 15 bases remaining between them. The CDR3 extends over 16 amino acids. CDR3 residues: CASSLSRWQGNYGYTF. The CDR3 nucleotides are TGTGCCAGCAGCTTATCTAGGTGGCAGGGGAACTATGGCTACACCTTC.

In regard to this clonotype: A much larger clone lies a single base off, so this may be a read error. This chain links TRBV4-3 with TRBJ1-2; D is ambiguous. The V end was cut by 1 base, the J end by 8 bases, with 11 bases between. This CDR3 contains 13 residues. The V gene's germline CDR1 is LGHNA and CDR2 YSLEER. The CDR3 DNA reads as TGCGCCAGCAGCCAAGCGGAGGTCGACGGCTACACCTTC. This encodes CASSQAEVDGYTF.

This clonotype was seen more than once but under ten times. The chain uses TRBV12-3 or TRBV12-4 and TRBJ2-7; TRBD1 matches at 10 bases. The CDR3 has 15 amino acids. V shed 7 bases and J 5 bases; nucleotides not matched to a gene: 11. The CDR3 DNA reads TGTGCCAGCACCTTTGGGGGACAGGGGTTGAACGAGCAGTACTTC. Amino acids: CASTFGGQGLNEQYF.

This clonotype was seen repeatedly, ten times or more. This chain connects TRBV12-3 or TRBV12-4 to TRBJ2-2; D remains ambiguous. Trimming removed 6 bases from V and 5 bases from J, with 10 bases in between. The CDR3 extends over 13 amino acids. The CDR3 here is CASRTERTGELFF. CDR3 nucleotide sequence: TGTGCCAGCAGGACCGAAAGAACCGGGGAGCTGTTTTTT.